Sequencing of this T cell receptor beta chain was carried out in a study of T cell repertoires in cytomegalovirus infection (dated by TCRdb to 2018 to 2020). About the full investigation: Peptide stimulations targeted recently identified HLA-C-restricted CMV epitopes, whose presentation resists viral immunomodulation, together with well-studied HLA-B-restricted epitopes. Donor HLA type was relevant to the analysis, because carriage of CMV infection together with the matching HLA type was indicated by public TCR beta signatures.

Study-wide findings and limitations: The ex vivo response was dominated by HLA-C-restricted CMV-specific TCR beta clonotypes, which also provided the single most frequent clonotype in two of eight donors. In both this cohort and an independent cohort of 352 donors, the cumulative frequency of public TCR beta family members distinguished carriers of CMV infection plus the relevant HLA type.

The junction shows trimming of 2 bases on V and 5 bases on J, and the gene matches do not reach 3 bases of it. Sequences MGHRA (CDR1) and YSYEKL (CDR2) are obtained from the germline V gene. The CDR3, cysteine through phenylalanine, is 14 amino acids long. The entry retains the CDR3 DNA only, 42 bases that are in frame from base 1. Data came from an Illumina HiSeq 1500. Starting from the raw public reads, TCRdb applied fastp trimming at Q25, assembled clones with MiXCR and retained in-frame beta chains. One record per CDR3 amino acid sequence lists the most common genes and DNA. The sample table lists fewer than 30,000 distinct CDR3 sequences, around 21% of them with a count of one. Approximately 90% of the sample belongs to the ten largest clones. The sample's treatment or condition, from its label and the paper: in vitro stimulation with specific CMV peptide epitopes to enrich CMV-specific T cells.

A note on this clonotype: No antigen is known for it. No quality values exist for individual bases; no much larger clone is one base distant.

Here the sequenced sample was CD8+ T cells from cultured PBMCs, taken from culture after CMV antigen stimulation. This receptor chain uses TRBV4-1 and TRBJ2-7; 10 middle bases align to TRBD1. The sequence was obtained from a human donor in good health (CMV status not recorded). Some clones in this sample may be carry-over from other donors' samples. For the CDR3, the sequence is CASSQPGTGDEQYF. The nucleotides are TGCGCCAGCAGCCAACCGGGGACAGGGGACGAGCAGTACTTC.